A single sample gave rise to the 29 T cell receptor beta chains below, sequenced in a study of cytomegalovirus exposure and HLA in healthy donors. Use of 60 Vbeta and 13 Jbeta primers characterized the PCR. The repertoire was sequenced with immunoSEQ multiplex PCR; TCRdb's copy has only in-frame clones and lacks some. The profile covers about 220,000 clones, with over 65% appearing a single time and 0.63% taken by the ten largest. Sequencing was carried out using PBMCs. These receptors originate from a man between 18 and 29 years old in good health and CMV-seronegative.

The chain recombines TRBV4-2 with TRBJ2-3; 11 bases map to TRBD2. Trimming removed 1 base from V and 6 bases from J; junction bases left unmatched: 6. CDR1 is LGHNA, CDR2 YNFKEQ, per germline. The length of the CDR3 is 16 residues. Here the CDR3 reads CASSQVVAGGPDTQYF. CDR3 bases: TGTGCCAGCAGCCAAGTGGTAGCGGGAGGGCCGGATACGCAGTATTTT.

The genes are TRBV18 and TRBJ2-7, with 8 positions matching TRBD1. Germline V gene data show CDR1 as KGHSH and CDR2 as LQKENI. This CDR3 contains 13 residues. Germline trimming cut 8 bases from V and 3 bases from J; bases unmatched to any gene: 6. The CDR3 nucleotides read TGTGCCAGCGCCGAGGGACAGGACTACGAGCAGTACTTC. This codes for CASAEGQDYEQYF.

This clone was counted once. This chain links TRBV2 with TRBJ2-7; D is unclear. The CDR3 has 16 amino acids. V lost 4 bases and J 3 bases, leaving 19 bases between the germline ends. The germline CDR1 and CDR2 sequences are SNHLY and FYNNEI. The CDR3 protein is CASSGGLSTFLYEQYF. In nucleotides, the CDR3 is TGTGCCAGCAGTGGAGGATTATCCACCTTCCTCTACGAGCAGTACTTC.

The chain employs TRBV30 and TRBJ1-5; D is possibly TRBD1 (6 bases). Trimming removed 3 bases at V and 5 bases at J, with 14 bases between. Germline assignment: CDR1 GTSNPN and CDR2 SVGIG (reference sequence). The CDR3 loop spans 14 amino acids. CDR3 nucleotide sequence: TGTGCCTGGAGCCGGACAGAGTCCGATCAGCCCCAGCATTTT. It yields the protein CAWSRTESDQPQHF.

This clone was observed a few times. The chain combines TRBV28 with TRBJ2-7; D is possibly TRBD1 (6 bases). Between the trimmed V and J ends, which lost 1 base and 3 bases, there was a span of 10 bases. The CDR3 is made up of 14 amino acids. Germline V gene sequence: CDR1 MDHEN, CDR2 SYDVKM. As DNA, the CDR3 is TGTGCCAGCAGTTTATCTCAGGGGATCTACGAGCAGTACTTC. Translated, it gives CASSLSQGIYEQYF. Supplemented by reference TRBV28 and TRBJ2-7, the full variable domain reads DVKVTQSSRYLVKRTGEKVFLECVQDMDHENMFWYRQDPGLGLRLIYFSYDVKMKEKGDIPEGYSVSREKKERFSLILESASTNQTSMYLCASSLSQGIYEQYFGPGTRLTVT.

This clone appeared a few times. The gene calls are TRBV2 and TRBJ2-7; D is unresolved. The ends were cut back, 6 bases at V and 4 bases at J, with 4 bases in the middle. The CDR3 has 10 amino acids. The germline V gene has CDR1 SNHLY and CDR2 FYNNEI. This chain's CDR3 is CASSRYEQYF. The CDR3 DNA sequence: TGTGCCAGCAGCCGGTACGAGCAGTACTTC.

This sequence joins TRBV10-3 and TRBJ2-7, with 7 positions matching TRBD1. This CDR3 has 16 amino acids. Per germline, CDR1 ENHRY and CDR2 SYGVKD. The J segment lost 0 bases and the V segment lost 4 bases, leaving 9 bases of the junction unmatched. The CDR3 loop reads CAISALTGLSSYEQYF. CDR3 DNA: TGTGCCATCAGTGCCCTGACAGGGCTTAGCTCCTACGAGCAGTACTTC.

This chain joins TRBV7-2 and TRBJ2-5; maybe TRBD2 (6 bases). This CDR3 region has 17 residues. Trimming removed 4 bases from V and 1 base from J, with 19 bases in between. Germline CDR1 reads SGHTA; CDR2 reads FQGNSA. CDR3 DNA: TGTGCCAGCAGCTCTACCACGGGGCGGGACCCCCAAGAGACCCAGTACTTC. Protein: CASSSTTGRDPQETQYF.

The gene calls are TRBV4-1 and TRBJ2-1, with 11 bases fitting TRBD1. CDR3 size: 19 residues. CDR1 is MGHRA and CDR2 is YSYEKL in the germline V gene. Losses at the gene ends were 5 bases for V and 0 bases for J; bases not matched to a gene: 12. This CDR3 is CASSYLWTGGEISYNEQFF. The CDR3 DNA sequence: TGCGCCAGCAGCTACCTTTGGACAGGGGGCGAAATCTCCTACAATGAGCAGTTCTTC.

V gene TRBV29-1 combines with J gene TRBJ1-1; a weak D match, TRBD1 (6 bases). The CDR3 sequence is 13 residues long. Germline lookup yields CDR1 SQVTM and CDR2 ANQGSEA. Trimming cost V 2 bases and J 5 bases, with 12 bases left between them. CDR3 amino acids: CSVERQAWTEAFF. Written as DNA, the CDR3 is TGCAGCGTTGAACGACAGGCGTGGACTGAAGCTTTCTTT.

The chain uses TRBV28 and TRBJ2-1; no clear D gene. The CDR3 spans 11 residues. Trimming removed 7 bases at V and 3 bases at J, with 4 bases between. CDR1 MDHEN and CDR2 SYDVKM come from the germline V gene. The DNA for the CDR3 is TGTGCCAGCAACGGCTACAATGAGCAGTTCTTC. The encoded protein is CASNGYNEQFF.

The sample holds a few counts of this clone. The CDR3 sequence is CAISAGGPGNTIYF. CDR3 DNA: TGTGCCATCAGTGCCGGGGGGCCTGGAAACACCATATATTTT. J is TRBJ1-3 and V is TRBV10-3; possibly TRBD1 for D (6 bases). Germline values: CDR1 ENHRY, CDR2 SYGVKD. This CDR3 is built from 14 residues. The V and J ends lost 4 bases and 2 bases respectively, with 9 bases between them.

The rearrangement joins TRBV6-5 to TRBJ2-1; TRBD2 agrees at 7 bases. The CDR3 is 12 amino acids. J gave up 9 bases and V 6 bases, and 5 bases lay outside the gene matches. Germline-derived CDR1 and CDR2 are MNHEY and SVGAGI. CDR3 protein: CASRPGGGEQFF. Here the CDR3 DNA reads TGTGCCAGCAGGCCCGGCGGGGGTGAGCAGTTCTTC.

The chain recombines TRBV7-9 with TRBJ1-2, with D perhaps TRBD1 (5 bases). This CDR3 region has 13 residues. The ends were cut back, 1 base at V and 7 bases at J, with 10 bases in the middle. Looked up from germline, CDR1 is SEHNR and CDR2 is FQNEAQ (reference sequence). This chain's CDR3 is CASSLEPRGGYTF. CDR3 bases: TGTGCCAGCAGCTTAGAACCAAGGGGTGGCTACACCTTC.

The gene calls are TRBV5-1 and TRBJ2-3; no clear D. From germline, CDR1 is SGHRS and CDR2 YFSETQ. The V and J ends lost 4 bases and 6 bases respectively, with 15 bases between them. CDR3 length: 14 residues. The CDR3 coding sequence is TGCGCCAGCAGCAGACTCCCTGGTGGGGATACGCAGTATTTT. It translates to CASSRLPGGDTQYF. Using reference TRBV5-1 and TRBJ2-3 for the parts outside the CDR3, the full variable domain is KAGVTQTPRYLIKTRGQQVTLSCSPISGHRSVSWYQQTPGQGLQFLFEYFSETQRNKGNFPGRFSGRQFSNSRSEMNVSTLELGDSALYLCASSRLPGGDTQYFGPGTRLTVL.

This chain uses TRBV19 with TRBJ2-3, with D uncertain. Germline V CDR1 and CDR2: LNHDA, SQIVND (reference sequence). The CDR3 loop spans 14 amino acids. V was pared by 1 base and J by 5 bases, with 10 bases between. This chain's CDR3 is CASSIGSLIDTQYF. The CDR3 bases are TGTGCCAGTAGTATAGGAAGCTTGATAGATACGCAGTATTTT.

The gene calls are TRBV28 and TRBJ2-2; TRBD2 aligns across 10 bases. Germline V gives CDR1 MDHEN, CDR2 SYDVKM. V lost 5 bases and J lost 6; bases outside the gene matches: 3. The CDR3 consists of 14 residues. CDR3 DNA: TGTGCCAGCAGTGGGGGACTAGCGCCCGGGGAGCTGTTTTTT. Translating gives CASSGGLAPGELFF.

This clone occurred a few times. This CDR3 reads CASRPRDRDNQPQHF. The CDR3 DNA reads TGTGCCAGTCGGCCCCGGGACAGGGACAATCAGCCCCAGCATTTT. The V and J genes are TRBV19 and TRBJ1-5; TRBD1 agrees at 9 bases. Per the germline V gene, CDR1 is LNHDA and CDR2 is SQIVND (reference sequence). The CDR3 has 15 amino acids. With V trimmed by 8 bases and J by 3 bases, 8 bases remained unmatched.

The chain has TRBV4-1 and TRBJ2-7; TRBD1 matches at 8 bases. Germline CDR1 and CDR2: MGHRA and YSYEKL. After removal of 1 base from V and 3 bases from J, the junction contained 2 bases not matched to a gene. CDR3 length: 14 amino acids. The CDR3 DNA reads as TGCGCCAGCAGCCAAGGACAGGGGCTCTACGAGCAGTACTTC. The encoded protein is CASSQGQGLYEQYF.

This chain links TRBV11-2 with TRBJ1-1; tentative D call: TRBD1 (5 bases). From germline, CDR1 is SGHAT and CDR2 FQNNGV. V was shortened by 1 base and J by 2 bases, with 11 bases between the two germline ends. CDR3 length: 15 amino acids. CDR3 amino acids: CASSLAVGLNTEAFF. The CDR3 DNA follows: TGTGCCAGCAGCTTAGCGGTGGGGCTTAACACTGAAGCTTTCTTT.

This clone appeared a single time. CDR3 nucleotides: TGTGCCAGTAGCCTAGAGGGACTAGCGCCAGGAACCAAAAACATTCAGTACTTC. This codes for CASSLEGLAPGTKNIQYF. The chain recombines TRBV19 with TRBJ2-4; 10 positions match TRBD2. The CDR3 totals 18 residues. Per the germline V gene, CDR1 is LNHDA and CDR2 is SQIVND (reference sequence). Trimming removed 6 bases from V and 2 bases from J; junction bases left unmatched: 13.

CDR3 nucleotide sequence: TGTGCCAGCAGTTGGACAGGGGGGATCCCCACAGATACGCAGTATTTT. Protein: CASSWTGGIPTDTQYF. The chain carries TRBV28 and TRBJ2-3; 10 bases are shared with TRBD1. V shed 4 bases and J 2 bases; nucleotides not matched to a gene: 6. The CDR3 totals 16 residues. Germline values: CDR1 MDHEN, CDR2 SYDVKM.

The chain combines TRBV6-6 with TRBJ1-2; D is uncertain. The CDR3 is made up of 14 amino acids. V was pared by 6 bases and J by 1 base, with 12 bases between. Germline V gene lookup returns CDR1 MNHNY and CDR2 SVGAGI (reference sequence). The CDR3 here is CASSTLAVNYGYTF. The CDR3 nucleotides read TGTGCCAGCAGCACCCTCGCAGTTAACTATGGCTACACCTTC.

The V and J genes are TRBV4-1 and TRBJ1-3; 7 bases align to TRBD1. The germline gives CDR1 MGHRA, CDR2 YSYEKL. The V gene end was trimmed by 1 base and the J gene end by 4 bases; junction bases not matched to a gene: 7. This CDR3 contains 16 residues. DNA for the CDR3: TGCGCCAGCAGCCAAGTCTCCACAGGGGCAGGAAACACCATATATTTT. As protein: CASSQVSTGAGNTIYF.

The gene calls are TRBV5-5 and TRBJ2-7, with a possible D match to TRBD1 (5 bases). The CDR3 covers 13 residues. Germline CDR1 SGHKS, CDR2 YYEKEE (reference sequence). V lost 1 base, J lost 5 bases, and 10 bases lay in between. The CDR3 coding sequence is TGTGCCAGCAGCTTGTTCCAGGGCCACGAGCAGTACTTC. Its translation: CASSLFQGHEQYF.

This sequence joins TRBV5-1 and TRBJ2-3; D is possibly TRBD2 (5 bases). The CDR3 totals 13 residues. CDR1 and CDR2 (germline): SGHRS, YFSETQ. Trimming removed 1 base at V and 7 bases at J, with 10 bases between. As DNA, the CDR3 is TGCGCCAGCAGCTTGCCGGGATCTTATACGCAGTATTTT. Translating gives CASSLPGSYTQYF. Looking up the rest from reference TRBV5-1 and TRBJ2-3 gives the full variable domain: KAGVTQTPRYLIKTRGQQVTLSCSPISGHRSVSWYQQTPGQGLQFLFEYFSETQRNKGNFPGRFSGRQFSNSRSEMNVSTLELGDSALYLCASSLPGSYTQYFGPGTRLTVL.

As DNA, the CDR3 is TGTGCCAGTAGTTGGGCCGGGACAGGGGGTAGGACTGAAGCTTTCTTT. Translated: CASSWAGTGGRTEAFF. The V call is TRBV19, the J call TRBJ1-1; 11 nucleotides agree with TRBD1. The germline gives CDR1 LNHDA, CDR2 SQIVND (reference sequence). The J segment lost 5 bases and the V segment lost 5 bases, leaving 10 bases of the junction unmatched. This CDR3 comprises 16 residues.

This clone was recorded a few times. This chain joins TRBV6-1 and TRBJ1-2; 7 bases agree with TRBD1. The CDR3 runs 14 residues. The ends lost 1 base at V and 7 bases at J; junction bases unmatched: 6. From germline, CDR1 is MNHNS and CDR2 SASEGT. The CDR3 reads CASSEGQGSGGYTF. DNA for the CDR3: TGTGCCAGCAGTGAAGGACAGGGTTCGGGTGGCTACACCTTC.

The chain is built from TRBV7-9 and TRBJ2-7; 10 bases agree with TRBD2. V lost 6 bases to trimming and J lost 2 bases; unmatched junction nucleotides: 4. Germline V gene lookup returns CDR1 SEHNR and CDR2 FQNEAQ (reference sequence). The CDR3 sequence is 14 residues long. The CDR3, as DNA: TGTGCCAGCAGGGCTAGCGGGAGCCCCTACGAGCAGTACTTC. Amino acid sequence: CASRASGSPYEQYF.